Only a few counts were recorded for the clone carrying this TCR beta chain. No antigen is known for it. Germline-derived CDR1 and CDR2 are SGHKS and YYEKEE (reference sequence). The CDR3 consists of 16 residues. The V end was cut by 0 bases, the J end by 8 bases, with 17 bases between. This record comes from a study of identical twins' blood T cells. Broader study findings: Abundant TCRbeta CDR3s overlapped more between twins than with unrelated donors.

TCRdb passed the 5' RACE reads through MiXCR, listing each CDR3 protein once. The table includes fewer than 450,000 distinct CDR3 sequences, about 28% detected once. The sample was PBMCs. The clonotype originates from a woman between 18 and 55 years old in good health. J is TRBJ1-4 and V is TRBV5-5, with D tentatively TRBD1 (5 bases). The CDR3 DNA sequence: TGTGCCAGCAGCTTGGGGAGCGGGACCGGAGGGGAAAAACTGTTTTTT. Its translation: CASSLGSGTGGEKLFF.